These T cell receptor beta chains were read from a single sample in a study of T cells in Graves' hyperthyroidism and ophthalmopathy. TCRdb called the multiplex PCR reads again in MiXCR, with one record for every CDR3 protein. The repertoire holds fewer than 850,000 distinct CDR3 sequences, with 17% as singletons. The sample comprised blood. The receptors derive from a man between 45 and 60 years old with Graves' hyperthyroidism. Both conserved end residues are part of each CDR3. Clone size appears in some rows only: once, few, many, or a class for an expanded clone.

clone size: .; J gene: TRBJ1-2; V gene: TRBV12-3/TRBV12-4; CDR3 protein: CASSRDGSYGYTF
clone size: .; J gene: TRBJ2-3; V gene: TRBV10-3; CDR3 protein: CAINDRGLSDTQYF
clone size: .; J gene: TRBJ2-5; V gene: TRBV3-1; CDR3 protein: CASSQPGLAGEEETQYF
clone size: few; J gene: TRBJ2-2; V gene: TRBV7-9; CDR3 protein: CASRSPGGGANTGELFF
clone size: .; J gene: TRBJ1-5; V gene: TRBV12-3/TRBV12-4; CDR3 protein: CASNTGTGTWEPQHF
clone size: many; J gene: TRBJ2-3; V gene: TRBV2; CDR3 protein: CASSEAVPGSDTQYF
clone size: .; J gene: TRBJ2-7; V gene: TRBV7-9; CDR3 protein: CASSLTPKTYEQYF
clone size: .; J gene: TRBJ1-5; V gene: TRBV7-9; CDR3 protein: CASSLPSESTEKINQPQHF
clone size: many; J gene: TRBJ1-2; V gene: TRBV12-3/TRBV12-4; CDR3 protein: CASQGGYGYTF
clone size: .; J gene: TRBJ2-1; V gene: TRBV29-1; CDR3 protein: CSVPRDEQFF
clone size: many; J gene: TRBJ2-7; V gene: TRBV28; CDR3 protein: CASSSGDLSYEQYF
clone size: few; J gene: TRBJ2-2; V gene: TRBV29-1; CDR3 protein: CSVEDPGQGFTGELFF
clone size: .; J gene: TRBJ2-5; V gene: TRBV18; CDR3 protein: CASSPSKAAKETQYF
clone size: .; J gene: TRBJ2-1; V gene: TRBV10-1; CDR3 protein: CASSELARGLQHEQFF
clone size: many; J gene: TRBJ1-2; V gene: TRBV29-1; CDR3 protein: CSVEVEQTSYGYTF
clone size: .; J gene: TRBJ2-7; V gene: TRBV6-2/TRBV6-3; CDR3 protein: CASSYPAVRPSYEQYF
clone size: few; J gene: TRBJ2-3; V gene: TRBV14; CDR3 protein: CASSQDGPSGIRNTQYF
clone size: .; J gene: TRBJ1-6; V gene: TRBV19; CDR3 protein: CASSISGYRSPLHF
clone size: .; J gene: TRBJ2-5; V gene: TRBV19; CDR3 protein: CASGRGTLVETQYF